These T cell receptor beta chains were read from a single sample in a study of beta chain features in type 1 diabetes. Assay used: immunoSEQ multiplex PCR; TCRdb lists only in-frame clones, some missing. The sample consists of over 15,000 clones, 40% to 55% of them appearing once. Sequencing was done on a sample of stem cell memory CD4+ T cells from blood. These receptors originate from a woman aged 40 to 50 in good health. Both conserved end residues are part of each CDR3.

V gene,J gene,CDR3 length,CDR3 protein
TRBV19,TRBJ2-4,17,CASSIVGSRRAKNIQYF
TRBV7-2,TRBJ2-5,15,CASSHGQGAHETQYF
TRBV29-1,TRBJ2-3,15,CSVDFQDKFTDTQYF
TRBV2,TRBJ1-3,17,CASSQGQGSIWGNTIYF
TRBV9,TRBJ1-6,18,CASSVRDTASSYNSPLHF
TRBV5-1,TRBJ1-1,15,CASSPGQGSNTEAFF
TRBV5-1,TRBJ1-1,14,CASSIGTGETEAFF
TRBV5-4,TRBJ2-4,15,CASSQDGGARNIQYF
TRBV7-2,TRBJ2-5,15,CASSLTGLGVGTQYF
TRBV25-1,TRBJ1-6,15,CASSANRGSDSPLHF
TRBV4-1,TRBJ2-1,14,CASSQDYVPSGLFF
TRBV5-1,TRBJ2-3,16,CASSPKGEVGTDTQYF
TRBV7-9,TRBJ1-5,13,CASGRRGDQPQHF
TRBV25-1,TRBJ2-3,15,CASTLGGRSTDTQYF
TRBV7-9,TRBJ2-7,12,CASSLRGDQQYF
TRBV4-3,TRBJ1-1,13,CASSQEGGTEAFF
TRBV2,TRBJ2-5,16,CASSTPSLHSRETQYF
TRBV29-1,TRBJ1-3,14,CSVVTGPYSHTIYF
TRBV2,TRBJ2-3,13,CASSRQGTDTQYF
TRBV29-1,TRBJ2-5,13,CSALKQGKETQYF
TRBV15,TRBJ2-5,17,CATSRDLGRGLEETQYF
TRBV7-9,TRBJ1-4,15,CASSSGEAGNEKLFF
TRBV25-1,TRBJ2-2,14,CASSDWPNTGELFF
TRBV5-8,TRBJ1-6,17,CASSLTGHSSYNSPLHF
TRBV7-9,TRBJ2-5,14,CASSPGQGGETQYF
TRBV25-1,TRBJ1-1,17,CASSEFTWTGGYTEAFF
TRBV5-1,TRBJ1-5,15,CASSLSGGSSQPQHF
TRBV9,TRBJ2-1,15,CASSVGHRVRNKQFF
TRBV7-9,TRBJ2-2,17,CASPLRQGQDNTGELFF
TRBV5-1,TRBJ2-3,13,CASSLRRLDTQYF
TRBV4-2,TRBJ2-1,16,CASSPRQGGPYNEQFF
TRBV5-4,TRBJ1-1,15,CASRNDRDRATEAFF
TRBV5-1,TRBJ2-3,18,CASSLSPSGGTTTDTQYF
TRBV21-1,TRBJ1-2,13,CASSKGRDHGYTF
TRBV14,TRBJ2-1,14,CASSQVRGYNEQFF
TRBV2,TRBJ2-7,16,CASRGSRQGSPYEQYF
TRBV5-1,TRBJ2-7,15,CASSLRQGASYEQYF
TRBV29-1,TRBJ1-1,15,CSVSPDRRIHTEAFF
TRBV2,TRBJ2-3,14,CASGLTRGTDTQYF
TRBV5-1,TRBJ2-5,14,CASSVGLVGETQYF
TRBV5-6,TRBJ1-2,15,CASSLWSGHLPSYTF
TRBV23-1,TRBJ2-5,18,CASSVRQGPREYTATQYF
TRBV5-1,TRBJ2-7,15,CASSRSLRSSYEQYF